Shown below are 16 T cell receptor beta chains from a single sample sequenced in a study of blood T cell repertoires in COVID-19 (dated by TCRdb to about 2020). Preparation of the library involved the immunoSEQ multiplex PCR assay. TCRdb obtained this table from immuneACCESS and retained in-frame rearrangements with V and J assigned. These tables miss some clones; where compared with another copy, unresolved V genes account for less than half of the shortfall, and the remainder is unexplained. The sample table lists about 220,000 clones, around 81% of them with a count of one. The ten largest clones capture 3% to 3.5% of the sample. Material: peripheral blood. These receptors were obtained from a woman in her 30s who had recovered from COVID-19.

DNA for the CDR3: TGTGCCAGCGAGGCAGCCGATGAGCAGTTCTTC. Translating gives CASEAADEQFF. This chain uses TRBV2 with TRBJ2-1, with no clear D. From germline, CDR1 is SNHLY and CDR2 FYNNEI. Trimming pared 8 bases from V and 8 bases from J, leaving 10 bases between. The CDR3 loop spans 11 amino acids.

CDR3 DNA sequence: TGTGCCAGCAGCTTACGGATAGTCGGGACTAGCACAGATACGCAGTATTTT. This codes for CASSLRIVGTSTDTQYF. The V and J genes are TRBV7-3 and TRBJ2-3; possible D gene TRBD2, 6 bases. Germline assignment: CDR1 SGHTA and CDR2 FQGTGA. The CDR3 length is 17 residues. Trimming cost V 2 bases and J 0 bases, with 15 bases left between them.

V is TRBV7-6 and J is TRBJ2-7, with TRBD1 identical over 11 bases. With 5 bases clipped from V and 6 bases from J, the junction kept 9 bases outside the gene matches. This CDR3 is built from 15 residues. Germline values: CDR1 SGHVS, CDR2 FNYEAQ. Here the CDR3 reads CASSRGQGVFGEQYF. Written as DNA, the CDR3 is TGTGCCAGCAGCCGGGGACAGGGGGTTTTCGGCGAGCAGTACTTC.

The chain has TRBV6-5 and TRBJ1-1; 9 bases map to TRBD1. The CDR3 consists of 14 residues. The germline CDR1 and CDR2 sequences are MNHEY and SVGAGI. The junction had 8 bases not matched to a gene; V was cut back by 7 bases and J by 5 bases. The CDR3 coding sequence is TGTGCCAGCACCCGGACAGGGGTGGGGACTGAAGCTTTCTTT. This codes for CASTRTGVGTEAFF.

Concerning this clone: Within the sample, other DNA sequences also encode this same CDR3. In DNA form, the CDR3 reads TGTGCCAGCTCACTTCAAATGAACACTGAAGCTTTCTTT. This encodes CASSLQMNTEAFF. The V gene is TRBV18, the J gene TRBJ1-1; D is unresolved. CDR1 and CDR2 from the germline V gene are KGHSH and LQKENI. The CDR3 covers 13 residues. V lost 4 bases to trimming and J lost 0 bases, with 6 bases between them.

The gene calls are TRBV9 and TRBJ2-1; 8 positions agree with TRBD1. The germline V gene has CDR1 SGDLS and CDR2 YYNGEE. There are 15 residues in the CDR3. Trimming took 3 bases from V and 7 from J; bases not matched to a gene: 9. The CDR3 spells CASSGLADRVNEQFF. Written as DNA, the CDR3 is TGTGCCAGCAGCGGTTTGGCGGACAGGGTGAATGAGCAGTTCTTC.

V is TRBV9 and J is TRBJ2-5; 7 bases agree with TRBD1. Germline CDR1 reads SGDLS; CDR2 reads YYNGEE. J gave up 3 bases and V 4 bases, and 3 bases lay outside the gene matches. The CDR3 is 13 residues long. Here the CDR3 DNA reads TGTGCCAGCAGCCCAGGGACAGAAGAGACCCAGTACTTC. This translates into CASSPGTEETQYF.

This chain uses TRBV4-2 with TRBJ2-3, with TRBD2 identical over 11 bases. V lost 6 bases, J lost 2 bases, and 7 bases stayed unmatched. The CDR3 has 16 residues. The germline V gene has CDR1 LGHNA and CDR2 YNFKEQ. Here the CDR3 reads CASSLVTSGVTDTQYF. The CDR3 DNA sequence: TGTGCCAGCAGTCTAGTGACTAGCGGGGTCACAGATACGCAGTATTTT.

The genes are TRBV6-1 and TRBJ1-3; a possible D gene is TRBD1 (5 bases). Trimming removed 2 bases from V and 0 bases from J, with 17 bases in between. The germline V gene encodes CDR1 MNHNS and CDR2 SASEGT. The CDR3 runs 18 residues. As DNA, the CDR3 is TGTGCCAGCAGTGAATTTCGACTGGGGCCCGGCTCTGGAAACACCATATATTTT. The encoded protein is CASSEFRLGPGSGNTIYF.

This chain joins TRBV11-3 and TRBJ2-1; 8 bases are shared with TRBD2. Germline values: CDR1 SGHNT, CDR2 YENEEA. The V segment lost 1 base and the J segment 8 bases; nucleotides outside the gene matches: 7. The CDR3 totals 15 residues. The CDR3 protein is CASSLGNQGLDEQFF. The CDR3 DNA follows: TGTGCCAGCAGCTTAGGTAATCAGGGACTAGATGAGCAGTTCTTC.

This chain connects TRBV6-1 to TRBJ2-3; 10 nucleotides match TRBD2. The CDR3 runs 17 residues. The germline V gene encodes CDR1 MNHNS and CDR2 SASEGT. With V trimmed by 1 base and J by 3 bases, 7 bases remained unmatched. The CDR3 here is CASSEVPASGSTDTQYF. The CDR3 DNA sequence: TGTGCCAGCAGTGAAGTACCGGCTAGCGGGAGTACAGATACGCAGTATTTT.

This clone was seen only a few times. The rearrangement uses TRBV5-1 and TRBJ2-2; D possibly corresponds to TRBD1 (5 bases). Trimming took 5 bases from V and 0 from J, leaving 11 bases between them. The CDR3 extends over 15 amino acids. Germline values: CDR1 SGHRS, CDR2 YFSETQ. The CDR3 sequence is CASRGTGANTGELFF. Here the CDR3 DNA reads TGCGCCAGCAGAGGAACAGGAGCGAACACCGGGGAGCTGTTTTTT.

This rearrangement joins TRBV11-3 to TRBJ2-7, with TRBD2 matching over 8 bases. The length of the CDR3 is 15 residues. The V and J ends lost 0 bases and 6 bases, in that order; junction bases with no gene match: 7. The germline V gene encodes CDR1 SGHNT and CDR2 YENEEA. CDR3 residues: CASSLDNQREFEQYF. The CDR3 nucleotides are TGTGCCAGCAGCTTAGATAACCAGCGGGAGTTCGAGCAGTACTTC.

This chain joins TRBV12-3 or TRBV12-4 and TRBJ1-6; D gene ambiguous. The V gene lost 3 bases and the J gene lost 9 bases, with 9 bases spanning the gap. The CDR3 has 13 amino acids. CDR3 DNA: TGTGCCAGCAGTTTGCAGGTACCTTCACCCCTCCACTTT. Its protein product is CASSLQVPSPLHF.

The CDR3 is CASLDRTSGPYNEQFF. The DNA of the CDR3 is TGTGCCAGTCTGGACCGGACTAGCGGGCCGTACAATGAGCAGTTCTTC. The V call is TRBV19, the J call TRBJ2-1; 11 bases fit TRBD2. Germline-derived CDR1 and CDR2 are LNHDA and SQIVND (reference sequence). Unmatched junction bases numbered 10, after V lost 8 bases and J lost 4 bases. The CDR3 extends over 16 amino acids.

The rearrangement uses TRBV11-2 and TRBJ2-7; possible D gene TRBD1, 5 bases. V was clipped by 9 bases and J by 3 bases, with 9 bases between them. Germline V gives CDR1 SGHAT, CDR2 FQNNGV. The CDR3 has 11 residues. This CDR3 is CASRDSYEQYF. CDR3 sequence (DNA): TGTGCCAGTCGCGACAGCTACGAGCAGTACTTC.